The 16 T cell receptor beta chains below were found in one sample sequenced in a study of neurological immune-mediated disorders. TCRdb analysed the 5' RACE reads with MiXCR anew, one entry per CDR3 protein. This table holds around 17,000 distinct CDR3 sequences, 3.5% found once. Sequenced: CD8+ T cells from blood. The receptors shown here come from a woman aged 35 to 49 in good health.

This clonotype has a count of ten or more. This rearrangement joins TRBV3-1 to TRBJ1-5; D remains ambiguous. The germline gives CDR1 LGHDT, CDR2 YNNKEL (reference sequence). Deletions cut 0 bases from V and 2 bases from J, with 8 bases between. The CDR3 loop spans 15 amino acids. CDR3 protein: CASSQDWGGNQPQHF. The CDR3, as DNA: TGTGCCAGCAGCCAAGATTGGGGTGGCAATCAGCCCCAGCATTTT.

This clonotype has at least ten counts. CDR3 sequence: CASSQYRDHNYEQYF. CDR3 nucleotides: TGTGCCAGCAGCCAATACCGGGACCATAACTACGAGCAGTACTTC. The rearrangement links TRBV7-9 to TRBJ2-7, with D possibly called TRBD1 or TRBD2 (5 bases each). The CDR3 sequence is 15 residues long. Trimming left V 5 bases short and J 3 bases short, with 17 bases between. Germline values: CDR1 SEHNR, CDR2 FQNEAQ (reference sequence).

This clonotype has a count of ten or more. This chain links TRBV7-9 with TRBJ2-7; a possible D gene is TRBD2 (6 bases). Germline lookup yields CDR1 SEHNR and CDR2 FQNEAQ (reference sequence). The V and J ends lost 5 bases and 3 bases respectively, with 17 bases between them. The CDR3 is made up of 15 amino acids. The DNA of the CDR3 is TGTGCCAGCAGCCGGCCGGGACTTTATAACTACGAGCAGTACTTC. This codes for CASSRPGLYNYEQYF.

In its sample, this clonotype was seen many times. Here the CDR3 reads CASSQVLGGLHEQYF. CDR3 coding DNA: TGCGCCAGCAGCCAAGTATTGGGGGGTCTCCACGAGCAGTACTTC. The genes are TRBV4-3 and TRBJ2-7, with a weak D call TRBD2 (6 bases). Deletions cut 1 base from V and 5 bases from J, with 15 bases between. The CDR3 length is 15 residues. The V gene's germline CDR1 is LGHNA and CDR2 YSLEER.

The chain recombines TRBV5-5 with TRBJ1-2; TRBD1 matches 11 bases. The germline CDR1 and CDR2 sequences are SGHKS and YYEKEE (reference sequence). J lost 4 bases, V lost 4 bases, and 9 bases had no gene match. The CDR3 contains 16 residues. DNA of the CDR3: TGTGCCAGCAGCCCTCCGGGACAGGGGGATGCCTATGGCTACACCTTC. It translates to CASSPPGQGDAYGYTF.

This clonotype was counted ten times or more. V is TRBV5-1 and J is TRBJ2-1, with a tentative D call TRBD1 (5 bases). The CDR3 is made up of 17 amino acids. The V gene lost 1 base and the J gene lost 0 bases, with 14 bases spanning the gap. In germline, CDR1 is SGHRS, CDR2 YFSETQ. CDR3 DNA sequence: TGCGCCAGCAGCTTGAACAGTCCCGACAGCTCCTACAATGAGCAGTTCTTC. This codes for CASSLNSPDSSYNEQFF.

This clonotype was seen ten or more times. V and J are TRBV5-1 and TRBJ2-7; TRBD1 matches at 9 bases. Germline CDR1 reads SGHRS; CDR2 reads YFSETQ. The CDR3 extends over 16 amino acids. Trimming at V came to 2 bases and at J to 3 bases, leaving 9 bases not matched to a gene. DNA of the CDR3: TGCGCCAGCAGCTTTCGCGGGCGGGACAGGGACTACGAGCAGTACTTC. It encodes CASSFRGRDRDYEQYF.

This clonotype is medium-sized (0.01 to 0.1%). The chain employs TRBV29-1 and TRBJ1-2, with 10 bases that match TRBD1. CDR3 length: 15 residues. Germline CDR1 SQVTM, CDR2 ANQGSEA. V lost 3 bases to trimming and J lost 6 bases; unmatched junction nucleotides: 10. The CDR3 nucleotides read TGCAGCGTTGAGACGACCGGGACAGGGGTAAATGGCTACACCTTC. It codes for CSVETTGTGVNGYTF.

Turning to this clonotype: Given a much more abundant clone one base away, this may be a read error. The chain uses TRBV7-3 and TRBJ1-1; tentative D call: TRBD1 (6 bases). CDR3 size: 14 residues. The germline V gene encodes CDR1 SGHTA and CDR2 FQGTGA. Trimming left V 6 bases short and J 4 bases short, with 15 bases between. The CDR3 region has the DNA TGTGCCAGCAGTAGGACAGCGGGCCGCACTGAAGCTTTCTTT. The encoded protein is CASSRTAGRTEAFF.

This clonotype appeared many times. The V gene is TRBV10-3, the J gene TRBJ2-1; a possible D gene is TRBD2 (6 bases). Germline lookup yields CDR1 ENHRY and CDR2 SYGVKD. The V and J ends lost 4 bases and 1 base respectively, with 14 bases between them. The CDR3 has 16 residues. The CDR3 DNA reads TGTGCCATCAGTGCGCTTATTAGCGGTTCCTACAATGAGCAGTTCTTC. It codes for CAISALISGSYNEQFF.

This clonotype was observed many times. The chain combines TRBV28 with TRBJ1-5, with TRBD1 matching 9 bases. This CDR3 has 14 residues. Germline loops: CDR1 MDHEN, CDR2 SYDVKM. Losses at the gene ends were 5 bases for V and 4 bases for J; bases not matched to a gene: 3. This CDR3 is CASSNRGLNQPQHF. The CDR3 DNA reads TGTGCCAGCAGTAACAGGGGGCTGAATCAGCCCCAGCATTTT.

This clonotype was found many times. In DNA form, the CDR3 reads TGTGCCAGCAGTTTCGACAGCCAAGAGACCCAGTACTTC. This codes for CASSFDSQETQYF. V usage is TRBV28 and J usage is TRBJ2-5; D possibly corresponds to TRBD1 (5 bases). The V end lost 3 bases, the J end lost 1 base, and 6 bases lay between the germline ends. Germline lookup yields CDR1 MDHEN and CDR2 SYDVKM. This CDR3 region has 13 residues.

This clonotype has ten or more counts. The chain links TRBV20-1 to TRBJ2-5, with D perhaps TRBD2 (6 bases). Germline V gene sequence: CDR1 DFQATT, CDR2 SNEGSKA (reference sequence). Between the trimmed V and J ends, which lost 4 bases and 1 base, there was a span of 7 bases. There are 12 residues in the CDR3. The CDR3 coding sequence is TGCAGTGCTAATAGCGGCCAAGAGACCCAGTACTTC. Amino acid sequence: CSANSGQETQYF.

The rearrangement joins TRBV29-1 to TRBJ2-7; 11 bases are a match to TRBD2. This CDR3 region has 15 residues. In germline, CDR1 is SQVTM, CDR2 ANQGSEA. V gave up 6 bases and J gave up 3 bases; unmatched junction bases: 10. CDR3 sequence reads: CSVIPLAGEIYEQYF. In nucleotides, the CDR3 is TGCAGCGTGATTCCACTAGCGGGAGAAATCTACGAGCAGTACTTC.

Ten or more counts support this clonotype. CDR3 sequence: CSADEGNTGELFF. In nucleotides, the CDR3 is TGCAGTGCTGACGAAGGGAACACCGGGGAGCTGTTTTTT. This chain links TRBV20-1 with TRBJ2-2, with unresolved D. The CDR3 is made up of 13 amino acids. Germline CDR1 is DFQATT and CDR2 is SNEGSKA (reference sequence). Trimming removed 5 bases at V and 1 base at J, with 8 bases between.

This clonotype was picked up many times. The V and J genes are TRBV15 and TRBJ2-2, with D hard to call. Germline CDR1 is LNHNV and CDR2 is YYDKDF (reference sequence). CDR3 size: 12 residues. V dropped 5 bases and J dropped 8 bases, with 9 bases sitting between them. CDR3 DNA: TGTGCCACCAGCGACCGGGCTGGGGAGCTGTTTTTT. This gives the protein CATSDRAGELFF.